These T cell receptor beta chains were read from a single sample in a study of control samples from healthy donors and cancer patients. Method: immunoSEQ multiplex PCR; TCRdb's copy keeps in-frame clones and lacks some. The data contain about 140,000 clones, approximately 86% of them singletons. The specimen sequenced was blood. The source is a woman in her twenties or thirties in good health. CDR3s include the opening cysteine and the closing phenylalanine or tryptophan. Each record gives: J gene, V gene, clone size, D gene, CDR3 DNA, CDR3 protein. A D gene is named only where the DNA matches it firmly. Size values are once, few and many counts, or a class for expanded clones, and some rows have none.

j_gene: TRBJ1-2
v_gene: TRBV15
abundance: few
d_gene: NA
CDR3nt: TGTGCCACCAGCAGAGCAAGGACGCTAGACTCGTATGGCTACACCTTC
CDR3aa: CATSRARTLDSYGYTF

j_gene: TRBJ2-7
v_gene: TRBV15
abundance: NA
d_gene: NA
CDR3nt: TGTGCCACCAGCAGAGATGCGGGGTTAGCCTACGAGCAGTACTTC
CDR3aa: CATSRDAGLAYEQYF

j_gene: TRBJ2-1
v_gene: TRBV7-9
abundance: NA
d_gene: NA
CDR3nt: TGTGCCAGCAGCTTAGCGGGGGCGAACAATGAGCAGTTCTTC
CDR3aa: CASSLAGANNEQFF

j_gene: TRBJ1-2
v_gene: TRBV6-2/TRBV6-3
abundance: NA
d_gene: NA
CDR3nt: TGTGCCAGCAGTTACTCGACCCGGGATTCCTATGGCTACACCTTC
CDR3aa: CASSYSTRDSYGYTF

j_gene: TRBJ2-7
v_gene: TRBV24-1
abundance: NA
d_gene: NA
CDR3nt: TGTGCCACCAGTGGAATGGGGACTGCGGAGCAGTACTTC
CDR3aa: CATSGMGTAEQYF

j_gene: TRBJ2-1
v_gene: TRBV12-5
abundance: NA
d_gene: TRBD2
CDR3nt: TGTGCTAGTGGCCGAGGGACTAGCGGGAGCGCGGAGCAGTTCTTC
CDR3aa: CASGRGTSGSAEQFF

j_gene: TRBJ1-2
v_gene: TRBV12-3/TRBV12-4
abundance: NA
d_gene: NA
CDR3nt: TGTGCCAGCAGTTTAGTGGGGGCTACAGGCTACACCTTC
CDR3aa: CASSLVGATGYTF

j_gene: TRBJ1-1
v_gene: TRBV19
abundance: once
d_gene: NA
CDR3nt: TGTGCCAGTAGTATTGGGCAGTACACTGAAGCTTTCTTT
CDR3aa: CASSIGQYTEAFF

j_gene: TRBJ2-2
v_gene: TRBV9
abundance: NA
d_gene: TRBD2
CDR3nt: TGTGCCAGCAGCGCTGGGGGACTAGCGGGAGGGATCACCGGGGAGCTGTTTTTT
CDR3aa: CASSAGGLAGGITGELFF

j_gene: TRBJ2-1
v_gene: TRBV9
abundance: once
d_gene: TRBD2
CDR3nt: TGTGCCAGCACCCCCTGGAGCCCCGGGACTAGCGGGAGAGGGTCCTACAATGAGCAGTTCTTC
CDR3aa: CASTPWSPGTSGRGSYNEQFF

j_gene: TRBJ2-1
v_gene: TRBV7-3
abundance: once
d_gene: NA
CDR3nt: TGTGCCAGCAGCCTCGGGGGACAGTACAATGAGCAGTTCTTC
CDR3aa: CASSLGGQYNEQFF

j_gene: TRBJ1-1
v_gene: TRBV29-1
abundance: NA
d_gene: NA
CDR3nt: TGCAGCGTTGCACAGGGCTTTATGGCTTTCTTT
CDR3aa: CSVAQGFMAFF

j_gene: TRBJ2-2
v_gene: TRBV2
abundance: once
d_gene: TRBD1
CDR3nt: TGTGCCAGCAGTGAGCGGACAGGGAACACCGGGGAGCTGTTTTTT
CDR3aa: CASSERTGNTGELFF

j_gene: TRBJ2-7
v_gene: TRBV7-9
abundance: NA
d_gene: NA
CDR3nt: TGTGCCAGCAACCTTGTCGGGGAGCAGTACTTC
CDR3aa: CASNLVGEQYF

j_gene: TRBJ1-2
v_gene: TRBV19
abundance: NA
d_gene: NA
CDR3nt: TGTGCCAGTAGTGGGTCGCAGGATGGCTACACCTTC
CDR3aa: CASSGSQDGYTF

j_gene: TRBJ1-2
v_gene: TRBV10-1
abundance: NA
d_gene: TRBD1
CDR3nt: TGCGCCAGCAGTGACAACAGGGGTATAGAAGGCTACACCTTC
CDR3aa: CASSDNRGIEGYTF

j_gene: TRBJ2-7
v_gene: TRBV2
abundance: NA
d_gene: NA
CDR3nt: TGTGCCAGCAGTGAACGTGGGGCGAGGAACGAGCAGTACTTC
CDR3aa: CASSERGARNEQYF

j_gene: TRBJ2-2
v_gene: TRBV10-3
abundance: once
d_gene: NA
CDR3nt: TGTGCCATCAGTGGCCATGCCTTGGGGCCGGTCACCGGGGAGCTGTTTTTT
CDR3aa: CAISGHALGPVTGELFF

j_gene: TRBJ2-3
v_gene: TRBV7-8
abundance: NA
d_gene: TRBD2
CDR3nt: TGTGCCAGCAGCTTAGGGCGCCAGCGGGACACAGATACGCAGTATTTT
CDR3aa: CASSLGRQRDTDTQYF

j_gene: TRBJ2-2
v_gene: TRBV18
abundance: once
d_gene: NA
CDR3nt: TGTGCCAGCTCAATGGGGGCAGGAGGCACCGGGGAGCTGTTTTTT
CDR3aa: CASSMGAGGTGELFF

j_gene: TRBJ2-2
v_gene: TRBV24-1
abundance: NA
d_gene: NA
CDR3nt: TGTGCCACCAAAACAGAGACCGGGGAGCTGTTTTTT
CDR3aa: CATKTETGELFF

j_gene: TRBJ2-7
v_gene: TRBV30
abundance: NA
d_gene: TRBD1
CDR3nt: TGTGCCTCCTCGGACAGGTGGTACGAGCAGTACTTC
CDR3aa: CASSDRWYEQYF

j_gene: TRBJ2-1
v_gene: TRBV18
abundance: once
d_gene: NA
CDR3nt: TGTGCCAGCTCACTCACTCGGACTGCAGACAATGAGCAGTTCTTC
CDR3aa: CASSLTRTADNEQFF

j_gene: TRBJ2-1
v_gene: TRBV9
abundance: NA
d_gene: TRBD2
CDR3nt: TGTGCCAGCAGCGTGGCTAGCGGGAGGACTGAGCAGTTCTTC
CDR3aa: CASSVASGRTEQFF

j_gene: TRBJ1-1
v_gene: TRBV10-3
abundance: NA
d_gene: TRBD1
CDR3nt: TGTGCCATCAGTGGGGCCGGGACAGGGAACACTGAAGCTTTCTTT
CDR3aa: CAISGAGTGNTEAFF

j_gene: TRBJ1-3
v_gene: TRBV7-6
abundance: NA
d_gene: NA
CDR3nt: TGTGCCAGCAGGGGGGACCAGACTTCTGGAAACACCATATATTTT
CDR3aa: CASRGDQTSGNTIYF

j_gene: TRBJ2-4
v_gene: TRBV28
abundance: NA
d_gene: NA
CDR3nt: TGTGCCAGCAGTTTGGCCATACAACCTCGGGGAGCGTACTTC
CDR3aa: CASSLAIQPRGAYF

j_gene: TRBJ2-2
v_gene: TRBV13
abundance: NA
d_gene: NA
CDR3nt: TGTGCCAGCAGCTTAAATGGTCGGAGCACCGGGGAGCTGTTTTTT
CDR3aa: CASSLNGRSTGELFF

j_gene: TRBJ2-7
v_gene: TRBV14
abundance: NA
d_gene: NA
CDR3nt: TGTGCCAGCAGCCAACGATCGGGTTACGAGCAGTACTTC
CDR3aa: CASSQRSGYEQYF

j_gene: TRBJ1-2
v_gene: TRBV4-2
abundance: NA
d_gene: TRBD1
CDR3nt: TGTGCCAGCAGCCAAACAGGGGTCGGCTATGGCTACACCTTC
CDR3aa: CASSQTGVGYGYTF

j_gene: TRBJ1-6
v_gene: TRBV27
abundance: NA
d_gene: NA
CDR3nt: TGTGCCAGCAGTGCGGAGACTAATGGCAGGGCACCCCTCCACTTT
CDR3aa: CASSAETNGRAPLHF

j_gene: TRBJ2-1
v_gene: TRBV27
abundance: NA
d_gene: TRBD2
CDR3nt: TGTGCCAGCACCCGCCCTAGCGGGAGTAAAATAGATGAGCAGTTCTTC
CDR3aa: CASTRPSGSKIDEQFF

j_gene: TRBJ2-7
v_gene: TRBV28
abundance: few
d_gene: NA
CDR3nt: TGTGCCAGCAGATACACAGGGTCCCACGAGCAGTACTTC
CDR3aa: CASRYTGSHEQYF

j_gene: TRBJ1-2
v_gene: TRBV14
abundance: NA
d_gene: NA
CDR3nt: TGTGCCAGCAGCCCCCGCCCCGGGGTATCGGGCTATGGCTACACCTTC
CDR3aa: CASSPRPGVSGYGYTF

j_gene: TRBJ2-2
v_gene: TRBV19
abundance: few
d_gene: NA
CDR3nt: TGTGCCAGCTGCCCCCGGGGTCGGATCGGGGAGCTGTTTTTT
CDR3aa: CASCPRGRIGELFF

j_gene: TRBJ1-1
v_gene: TRBV5-1
abundance: NA
d_gene: TRBD1
CDR3nt: TGCGCCAGCAGCCCCTTACAGGGGCCCACTGAAGCTTTCTTT
CDR3aa: CASSPLQGPTEAFF

j_gene: TRBJ2-3
v_gene: TRBV7-2
abundance: NA
d_gene: TRBD2
CDR3nt: TGTGCCAGCAGTTATCTAGCGGGAGGGCCATATTTCGATACGCAGTATTTT
CDR3aa: CASSYLAGGPYFDTQYF

j_gene: TRBJ2-7
v_gene: TRBV18
abundance: few
d_gene: NA
CDR3nt: TGTGCCAGCTCACCGGGGCAGCCCTACGAGCAGTACTTC
CDR3aa: CASSPGQPYEQYF

j_gene: TRBJ1-4
v_gene: TRBV2
abundance: NA
d_gene: TRBD1
CDR3nt: TGTGCCAGCAGTGAATTCGGGACAGTTGAAAAACTGTTTTTT
CDR3aa: CASSEFGTVEKLFF

j_gene: TRBJ2-1
v_gene: TRBV27
abundance: NA
d_gene: NA
CDR3nt: TGTGCCAGCAGTACTCGGGCGGGTAGCTCCTACAATGAGCAGTTCTTC
CDR3aa: CASSTRAGSSYNEQFF

j_gene: TRBJ1-3
v_gene: TRBV28
abundance: NA
d_gene: NA
CDR3nt: TGTGCCAGCAGTCGCCCCGGCGTCGGGAGCTCTGGAAACACCATATATTTT
CDR3aa: CASSRPGVGSSGNTIYF

j_gene: TRBJ1-3
v_gene: TRBV3-1/TRBV3-2
abundance: NA
d_gene: NA
CDR3nt: TGTGCCAGCAGCCAAGAGTCCGGGGGCGTCTCTGGAAACACCATATATTTT
CDR3aa: CASSQESGGVSGNTIYF

j_gene: TRBJ1-2
v_gene: TRBV5-8
abundance: NA
d_gene: NA
CDR3nt: TGTGCCAGCAGCGACGGAATTCGAGAAGCTAACTATGGCTACACCTTC
CDR3aa: CASSDGIREANYGYTF

j_gene: TRBJ2-3
v_gene: TRBV11-2
abundance: NA
d_gene: NA
CDR3nt: TGTGCCAGCAGCCTGAAAGGAGATACGCAGTATTTT
CDR3aa: CASSLKGDTQYF

j_gene: TRBJ1-1
v_gene: TRBV28
abundance: once
d_gene: NA
CDR3nt: TGTGCCAGCACCATAACCGGGGCAGGGGCGAGAGCTTTCTTT
CDR3aa: CASTITGAGARAFF

j_gene: TRBJ1-1
v_gene: TRBV7-9
abundance: once
d_gene: NA
CDR3nt: TGTGCCAGCAGCTTAACCCCCGCAAACACTGAAGCTTTCTTT
CDR3aa: CASSLTPANTEAFF

j_gene: TRBJ1-1
v_gene: TRBV11-3
abundance: NA
d_gene: NA
CDR3nt: TGTGCCAGCGGCCCCAGGGCCCTAACTGAAGCTTTCTTT
CDR3aa: CASGPRALTEAFF

j_gene: TRBJ1-1
v_gene: TRBV6-5
abundance: NA
d_gene: NA
CDR3nt: TGTGCCAGCAGTTACTCAGGGGAAGTCGAAGCTTTCTTT
CDR3aa: CASSYSGEVEAFF

j_gene: TRBJ1-5
v_gene: TRBV28
abundance: NA
d_gene: TRBD1
CDR3nt: TGTGCCAGCAGCCCGGACAGGGTTGGCCAGCCCCAGCATTTT
CDR3aa: CASSPDRVGQPQHF

j_gene: TRBJ1-3
v_gene: TRBV5-1
abundance: NA
d_gene: NA
CDR3nt: TGCGCCAGCAGCTTGGGTGCACCCAGCTCTGGAAACACCATATATTTT
CDR3aa: CASSLGAPSSGNTIYF

j_gene: TRBJ2-7
v_gene: TRBV6-5
abundance: few
d_gene: NA
CDR3nt: TGTGCCAGCCTCCTTGACTCCTACGAGCAGTACTTC
CDR3aa: CASLLDSYEQYF

j_gene: TRBJ1-2
v_gene: TRBV2
abundance: NA
d_gene: NA
CDR3nt: TGTGCCAGCACCCAAGAGGGGTATGGCTACACCTTC
CDR3aa: CASTQEGYGYTF

j_gene: TRBJ1-5
v_gene: TRBV28
abundance: NA
d_gene: NA
CDR3nt: TGTGCCAGCAGCTCTAGATCAGCCCAGCATTTT
CDR3aa: CASSSRSAQHF

j_gene: TRBJ1-5
v_gene: TRBV11-2
abundance: NA
d_gene: NA
CDR3nt: TGTGCCAGCAGCTTAGCTGCAGGGGGCAATCAGCCCCAGCATTTT
CDR3aa: CASSLAAGGNQPQHF

j_gene: TRBJ1-2
v_gene: TRBV2
abundance: NA
d_gene: NA
CDR3nt: TGTGCCAGCAGTGGCCGGCTCATGACGGGCTACACCTTC
CDR3aa: CASSGRLMTGYTF